These 30 T cell receptor beta chains were sequenced from one sample in a study of blood T cell repertoires in COVID-19. The method was immunoSEQ multiplex PCR; TCRdb's version includes in-frame clones alone and lacks a portion of them. The sample gives 90,000 to 120,000 clones, 70% to 90% of which show up once; around 6.5% is in the top ten. The source material was peripheral blood. The receptors shown here come from a woman aged 60 to 75 with acute or convalescent COVID-19.

This clone appeared a single time. CDR3 DNA sequence: TGTGCCAGTAGTATCCCCGACAGGGGGCAATTGGCTGGGGCCAACGTCCTGACTTTC. As protein: CASSIPDRGQLAGANVLTF. The rearrangement joins TRBV19 to TRBJ2-6; 10 positions match TRBD1. V dropped 3 bases and J dropped 2; count of bases not matched to a gene: 10. CDR1 is LNHDA and CDR2 is SQIVND in the germline V gene (reference sequence). This CDR3 comprises 19 residues. The whole variable domain, filled in from reference TRBV19 and TRBJ2-6, reads DGGITQSPKYLFRKEGQNVTLSCEQNLNHDAMYWYRQDPGQGLRLIYYSQIVNDFQKGDIAEGYSVSREKKESFPLTVTSAQKNPTAFYLCASSIPDRGQLAGANVLTFGAGSRLTVL.

V is TRBV6-5 and J is TRBJ1-5; D gene ambiguous. With 6 bases removed from V and 0 bases from J, the gap between germline ends came to 9 bases. This CDR3 is 14 amino acids long. Germline loops: CDR1 MNHEY, CDR2 SVGAGI. The CDR3 DNA follows: TGTGCCAGCAGCGTACAAGATAGCAATCAGCCCCAGCATTTT. It translates to CASSVQDSNQPQHF.

This clone appeared a few times. The DNA of the CDR3 is TGTGCCAGCAGCCCGCTGGCCCTCTATGGCTACACCTTC. Protein: CASSPLALYGYTF. The V and J genes are TRBV27 and TRBJ1-2; unclear D gene. The CDR3 is 13 amino acids. Trimming removed 6 bases from V and 4 bases from J, with 12 bases in between. Germline assignment: CDR1 MNHEY and CDR2 SMNVEV (reference sequence).

This chain links TRBV30 with TRBJ1-1; tentative D call: TRBD1 (6 bases). Trimming took 1 base from V and 1 from J, leaving 22 bases between them. CDR3 length equals 18 residues. Germline lookup yields CDR1 GTSNPN and CDR2 SVGIG (reference sequence). CDR3 amino acids: CAWSATGSDLGRNTEAFF. CDR3 nucleotides: TGTGCCTGGAGTGCGACAGGAAGTGATTTAGGTCGGAACACTGAAGCTTTCTTT.

This clone showed up just once. The chain carries TRBV20-1 and TRBJ2-4; D call uncertain. V was cut by 3 bases and J by 6 bases, with 12 bases left in between. The CDR3 covers 13 residues. CDR1 is DFQATT and CDR2 is SNEGSKA in the germline V gene (reference sequence). Here the CDR3 reads CSASPELGNIQYF. CDR3 coding DNA: TGCAGTGCTAGTCCGGAGTTGGGAAACATTCAGTACTTC.

This chain joins TRBV3-1 (or the pseudogene TRBV3-2) and TRBJ2-1; TRBD2 agrees at 16 bases. The CDR3 loop spans 22 amino acids. J gave up 6 bases and V 0 bases, and 17 bases lay outside the gene matches. Looked up from germline, CDR1 is LGHDT and CDR2 is YNNKEL (reference sequence). The CDR3, as DNA: TGTGCCAGCAGCCAAGAGGGCGTCGCAATCGGGACTAGCGGGAGGGCCCTCAATGAGCAGTTCTTC. This gives the protein CASSQEGVAIGTSGRALNEQFF.

This chain uses TRBV5-1 with TRBJ1-1; D is perhaps TRBD1 (5 bases). There are 16 residues in the CDR3. V lost 4 bases and J lost 0, with 16 bases in between. CDR1 and CDR2 from the germline V gene are SGHRS and YFSETQ. This CDR3 reads CASSAASGGMNTEAFF. DNA for the CDR3: TGCGCCAGCAGCGCCGCTAGCGGGGGGATGAACACTGAAGCTTTCTTT. Complete variable domain (other parts from reference TRBV5-1 and TRBJ1-1): KAGVTQTPRYLIKTRGQQVTLSCSPISGHRSVSWYQQTPGQGLQFLFEYFSETQRNKGNFPGRFSGRQFSNSRSEMNVSTLELGDSALYLCASSAASGGMNTEAFFGQGTRLTVV.

The rearrangement uses TRBV30 and TRBJ1-1; D might be TRBD1 (5 bases). The CDR3 consists of 12 residues. Deletions cut 3 bases from V and 5 bases from J, with 10 bases between. Germline V lookup: CDR1 GTSNPN, CDR2 SVGIG (reference sequence). CDR3 amino acids: CAWREQGTEAFF. The CDR3 region has the DNA TGTGCCTGGAGGGAGCAGGGAACTGAAGCTTTCTTT.

The chain joins TRBV6-5 to TRBJ1-2; the D gene is possibly TRBD1 (5 bases). The CDR3 is 12 amino acids. Trimming took off 6 bases at V and 8 bases at J, with 13 bases between the two ends. Per germline, CDR1 MNHEY and CDR2 SVGAGI. The CDR3 region is CASSPQEPGYTF. The CDR3 DNA follows: TGTGCCAGCAGCCCACAGGAGCCCGGCTACACCTTC.

The genes are TRBV11-3 and TRBJ1-2; tentatively, D is TRBD1 (6 bases). This CDR3 is 15 amino acids long. V gave up 5 bases and J gave up 4 bases, with 17 bases separating them. Germline CDR1 and CDR2: SGHNT and YENEEA. CDR3 in DNA: TGTGCCAGCAGCCCGGGACAAATTCCAGGCTATGGCTACACCTTC. Its protein is CASSPGQIPGYGYTF.

V is TRBV5-1 and J is TRBJ2-2; D gene unclear. Germline values: CDR1 SGHRS, CDR2 YFSETQ. Trimming took 0 bases from V and 7 from J, leaving 7 bases between them. CDR3 length: 13 amino acids. CDR3 coding DNA: TGCGCCAGCAGCTTGGCCGGTGGCGGGGAGCTGTTTTTT. Protein product: CASSLAGGGELFF.

This clone was seen only a few times. The chain joins TRBV10-3 to TRBJ2-7; D perhaps matches TRBD2 (5 bases). V was pared by 5 bases and J by 3 bases, with 8 bases between. The CDR3 contains 12 residues. CDR1 is ENHRY, CDR2 SYGVKD, per germline. The CDR3 coding sequence is TGTGCCATCAGTTCCGGGAACTACGAGCAGTACGTC. As protein: CAISSGNYEQYV.

The chain links TRBV19 to TRBJ1-2; 10 bases align to TRBD1. This CDR3 is 13 amino acids long. J was trimmed by 8 bases and V by 5 bases; bases with no gene match: 5. Per the germline V gene, CDR1 is LNHDA and CDR2 is SQIVND (reference sequence). CDR3 coding DNA: TGTGCCAGTAGTTTCGGGACAGGGGTCGGCTACACCTTC. It yields the protein CASSFGTGVGYTF.

The rearrangement uses TRBV5-1 and TRBJ1-1; 7 bases map to TRBD1. The CDR3 is 17 amino acids. The ends lost 2 bases at V and 0 bases at J; junction bases unmatched: 10. The germline V gene has CDR1 SGHRS and CDR2 YFSETQ. The CDR3 here is CASSLGGTANMNTEAFF. The CDR3 DNA sequence: TGCGCCAGCAGCTTAGGCGGGACAGCAAACATGAACACTGAAGCTTTCTTT.

The rearrangement joins TRBV19 to TRBJ2-5, with 8 bases that match TRBD2. The CDR3 loop spans 15 amino acids. Trimming removed 6 bases from V and 2 bases from J; junction bases left unmatched: 8. Germline V gene sequence: CDR1 LNHDA, CDR2 SQIVND (reference sequence). For the CDR3, the DNA is TGTGCCAGTAGGAGTGCGGGAGGCGGTCAAGAGACCCAGTACTTC. This encodes CASRSAGGGQETQYF.

The J gene is TRBJ2-5, the V gene TRBV12-3 or TRBV12-4; maybe TRBD1 (6 bases). The length of the CDR3 is 13 residues. Trimming left V 2 bases short and J 5 bases short, with 9 bases between. In DNA, the CDR3 is TGTGCCAGCAGTTTAAATCAGGGGGAGACCCAGTACTTC. This encodes CASSLNQGETQYF.

The chain combines TRBV10-3 with TRBJ2-1, with TRBD2 identical over 8 bases. Trimming removed 7 bases from V and 15 bases from J; junction bases left unmatched: 11. CDR1 ENHRY and CDR2 SYGVKD come from the germline V gene. This CDR3 region has 12 residues. This CDR3 is CAIKAASGPSFF. In nucleotides, the CDR3 is TGTGCCATCAAGGCGGCTAGCGGGCCCTCGTTCTTC.

The V call is TRBV6-5, the J call TRBJ2-2, with no clear D. CDR1 MNHEY and CDR2 SVGAGI come from the germline V gene. Between the trimmed V and J ends, which lost 7 bases and 2 bases, there was a span of 11 bases. CDR3 size: 14 residues. DNA of the CDR3: TGTGCCAGCACCGTAGACACCAACACCGGGGAGCTGTTTTTT. It codes for CASTVDTNTGELFF.

This chain links TRBV27 with TRBJ2-2, with TRBD2 matching 12 bases. V was pared by 5 bases and J by 5 bases, with 12 bases of the junction left unmatched. Germline lookup yields CDR1 MNHEY and CDR2 SMNVEV (reference sequence). The CDR3 loop spans 18 amino acids. DNA for the CDR3: TGTGCCAGCAGTCCCTTAGCTAGCGGGAGGGCAGGGACCGGGGAGCTGTTTTTT. This encodes CASSPLASGRAGTGELFF.

The chain links TRBV5-4 to TRBJ2-7, with 7 bases that match TRBD1. Per germline, CDR1 SGHNT and CDR2 YYREEE (reference sequence). V shed 4 bases and J 2 bases; nucleotides not matched to a gene: 9. This CDR3 has 15 amino acids. The CDR3 region is CASSAQAQGAYEQYF. The CDR3 region has the DNA TGTGCCAGCAGCGCTCAGGCTCAGGGGGCCTACGAGCAGTACTTC.

The V gene is TRBV5-6, the J gene TRBJ2-1; D uncertain. V gave up 3 bases and J gave up 4 bases, with 2 bases separating them. CDR3 size: 11 residues. Germline lookup yields CDR1 SGHDT and CDR2 YYEEEE. The CDR3 DNA sequence: TGTGCCAGCAGCTCTTACAATGAGCAGTTCTTC. It specifies CASSSYNEQFF.

CDR3 bases: TGTGCCAGCAGCTCCCCTGGGCAGGGGCTAGTCAAACAGTACTTC. Its protein is CASSSPGQGLVKQYF. The rearrangement uses TRBV11-2 and TRBJ2-7; possible D gene TRBD1, 6 bases. In germline, CDR1 is SGHAT, CDR2 FQNNGV. The CDR3 loop spans 15 amino acids. Trimming shortened V by 4 bases and J by 10 bases, and 23 bases separated the two germline ends. Drawing the rest from reference TRBV11-2 and TRBJ2-7, the complete variable domain is EAGVAQSPRYKIIEKRQSVAFWCNPISGHATLYWYQQILGQGPKLLIQFQNNGVVDDSQLPKDRFSAERLKGVDSTLKIQPAKLEDSAVYLCASSSPGQGLVKQYFGPGTRLTVT.

This clone occurred a few times. This rearrangement joins TRBV11-3 to TRBJ2-1, with TRBD2 identical over 7 bases. The CDR3 contains 14 residues. Trimming cost V 5 bases and J 7 bases; bases outside gene matches: 8. Per the germline V gene, CDR1 is SGHNT and CDR2 is YENEEA. Written as DNA, the CDR3 is TGTGCCAGCAGCCCCCCGACTAGCAATAATGAGCAGTTCTTC. Its protein is CASSPPTSNNEQFF.

V gene TRBV11-2 combines with J gene TRBJ1-2, with D tentatively TRBD1 (6 bases). The V gene's germline CDR1 is SGHAT and CDR2 FQNNGV. Trimming stripped 5 bases from V and 4 bases from J, with 11 bases between. CDR3 length: 13 residues. The CDR3 sequence: CASSPQGGYGYTF. For the CDR3, the DNA is TGTGCCAGCAGCCCACAGGGTGGCTATGGCTACACCTTC.

This chain connects TRBV10-3 to TRBJ1-3, with 9 bases matching TRBD1. This CDR3 has 14 residues. Per germline, CDR1 ENHRY and CDR2 SYGVKD. Trimming removed 8 bases from V and 4 bases from J; junction bases left unmatched: 6. For the CDR3, the DNA is TGTGCCATCGGCTGGACAGGGGAAGGAAACACCATATATTTT. Translated: CAIGWTGEGNTIYF.

The J gene is TRBJ2-7, the V gene TRBV10-2, with TRBD2 identical over 10 bases. Germline trimming cut 6 bases from V and 6 bases from J; bases unmatched to any gene: 2. The V gene's germline CDR1 is WSHSY and CDR2 SAAADI. This CDR3 is 12 amino acids long. CDR3 region: CASRIAGGEQYF. CDR3 in DNA: TGCGCCAGCAGGATAGCGGGAGGCGAGCAGTACTTC.

The chain links TRBV19 to TRBJ2-3, with 7 nucleotides matching TRBD2. Trimming at V came to 10 bases and at J to 2 bases, leaving 15 bases not matched to a gene. The CDR3 consists of 16 residues. The germline gives CDR1 LNHDA, CDR2 SQIVND (reference sequence). The CDR3 reads CATQNWPSGSTDTQYF. CDR3 nucleotide sequence: TGTGCCACACAAAACTGGCCTAGCGGATCCACAGATACGCAGTATTTT. The full variable domain, its missing parts supplied by reference TRBV19 and TRBJ2-3, is DGGITQSPKYLFRKEGQNVTLSCEQNLNHDAMYWYRQDPGQGLRLIYYSQIVNDFQKGDIAEGYSVSREKKESFPLTVTSAQKNPTAFYLCATQNWPSGSTDTQYFGPGTRLTVL.

V usage is TRBV4-2 and J usage is TRBJ1-2; D not certain. The V gene lost 0 bases and the J gene lost 2 bases, with 10 bases spanning the gap. This CDR3 is 15 amino acids long. CDR1 and CDR2 (germline): LGHNA, YNFKEQ. In nucleotides, the CDR3 is TGTGCCAGCAGCCAAGATAGGAGGACGAACTATGGCTACACCTTC. It encodes CASSQDRRTNYGYTF.

The rearrangement links TRBV9 to TRBJ2-7; the D is unclear. Germline values: CDR1 SGDLS, CDR2 YYNGEE. The ends were cut back, 4 bases at V and 2 bases at J, with 4 bases in the middle. CDR3 length equals 11 residues. This CDR3 is CASSLAYEQYF. The CDR3 region has the DNA TGTGCCAGCAGCCTTGCCTACGAGCAGTACTTC.

J is TRBJ1-2 and V is TRBV9, with TRBD1 matching 9 bases. Per the germline V gene, CDR1 is SGDLS and CDR2 is YYNGEE. This CDR3 contains 15 residues. V shed 1 base and J 7 bases; nucleotides not matched to a gene: 8. The CDR3 here is CASSVMWDRDSGYTF. CDR3 in DNA: TGTGCCAGCAGCGTAATGTGGGACAGGGACAGTGGCTACACCTTC.